The next 21 T cell receptor beta chains were all read from a single sample in a study of T-cell reconstitution after alpha-beta-depleted transplantation in children. This sample's TCRbeta library carried unique molecular identifier barcodes. TCRdb reprocessed the PCR reads via MiXCR and lists one record per CDR3 protein. The repertoire holds hundreds of thousands of distinct CDR3 sequences, with around a third as singletons. Sequences were derived from PBMCs from the stem cell graft donor, sampled from the stem cell graft. The receptors were sampled from a human donor who donated a stem cell graft to a child with aplastic anemia.

The chain employs TRBV30 and TRBJ1-2; 7 bases are a match to TRBD1. This CDR3 region has 14 residues. Germline-derived CDR1 and CDR2 are GTSNPN and SVGIG (reference sequence). V shed 1 base and J 2 bases; nucleotides not matched to a gene: 4. CDR3: CAWSGQGMNYGYTF. The CDR3 DNA reads TGTGCCTGGAGTGGACAGGGAATGAACTATGGCTACACCTTC.

The rearrangement joins TRBV15 to TRBJ1-4, with 9 bases that match TRBD1. Germline-derived CDR1 and CDR2 are LNHNV and YYDKDF (reference sequence). V gave up 8 bases and J gave up 5 bases; unmatched junction bases: 6. This CDR3 is built from 14 residues. The CDR3 DNA reads TGTGCCACCCAGTTGGGACAGGGAAATGAAAAACTGTTTTTT. The encoded protein is CATQLGQGNEKLFF. The variable domain in full, with the rest retrieved from reference TRBV15 and TRBJ1-4, is DAMVIQNPRYQVTQFGKPVTLSCSQTLNHNVMYWYQQKSSQAPKLLFHYYDKDFNNEADTPDNFQSRRPNTSFCFLDIRSPGLGDTAMYLCATQLGQGNEKLFFGSGTQLSVL.

The chain links TRBV20-1 to TRBJ1-1; 7 bases line up with TRBD1. Losses at the gene ends were 2 bases for V and 7 bases for J; bases not matched to a gene: 7. This CDR3 has 13 amino acids. The germline V gene has CDR1 DFQATT and CDR2 SNEGSKA (reference sequence). In nucleotides, the CDR3 is TGCAGTGCTAGATCCGGGACAGCGTTTGAAGCTTTCTTT. This gives the protein CSARSGTAFEAFF.

CDR3 nucleotide sequence: TGTGCCAGCAGCTTAGTGAGGGGAGCTGGAGCTTTCTTT. This translates into CASSLVRGAGAFF. V is TRBV7-8 and J is TRBJ1-1; possibly TRBD1 for D (5 bases). The CDR3 sequence is 13 residues long. Trimming took off 1 base at V and 10 bases at J, with 13 bases between the two ends. Germline CDR1 and CDR2: SGHVS and FQNEAQ.

This clonotype was counted a few times. The rearrangement joins TRBV15 to TRBJ2-5; 8 nucleotides match TRBD2. The V and J ends lost 3 bases and 0 bases, in that order; junction bases with no gene match: 6. CDR3 length equals 16 residues. Germline V lookup: CDR1 LNHNV, CDR2 YYDKDF (reference sequence). CDR3 nucleotides: TGTGCCACCAGCAGGGGCTTGACTAGCGACCAAGAGACCCAGTACTTC. It encodes CATSRGLTSDQETQYF.

The chain carries TRBV12-3 or TRBV12-4 and TRBJ1-1; D might be TRBD1 (6 bases). V gave up 6 bases and J gave up 1 base, with 15 bases separating them. This CDR3 contains 15 residues. CDR3 DNA sequence: TGTGCCAGCAGCCCCCCAGGGGCGGGGAACACTGAAGCTTTCTTT. It specifies CASSPPGAGNTEAFF.

The chain joins TRBV29-1 to TRBJ2-5; D not certain. Germline V CDR1 and CDR2: SQVTM, ANQGSEA. The CDR3 covers 13 residues. The V gene lost 4 bases and the J gene lost 2 bases, with 11 bases spanning the gap. This chain's CDR3 is CSVVWQTQETQYF. The CDR3 bases are TGCAGCGTTGTTTGGCAGACACAAGAGACCCAGTACTTC.

J is TRBJ1-2 and V is TRBV5-1; tentatively, D is TRBD1 (5 bases). The germline V gene encodes CDR1 SGHRS and CDR2 YFSETQ. The V and J ends lost 4 bases and 0 bases respectively, with 10 bases between them. There are 14 residues in the CDR3. CDR3 DNA: TGCGCCAGCAGCCCCGAGGGGTCTAACTATGGCTACACCTTC. This sequence encodes CASSPEGSNYGYTF.

There are a few counts of this clonotype. V usage is TRBV18 and J usage is TRBJ2-7, with D perhaps being TRBD1 or TRBD2 (6 bases each). V was clipped by 1 base and J by 6 bases, with 10 bases between them. The CDR3 is made up of 13 amino acids. Germline V gives CDR1 KGHSH, CDR2 LQKENI. Here the CDR3 reads CASSPQGGGEQYF. CDR3 coding DNA: TGTGCCAGCTCACCACAGGGGGGAGGCGAGCAGTACTTC.

This sequence joins TRBV7-2 and TRBJ1-5, with D possibly matching TRBD1 (5 bases). The length of the CDR3 is 21 residues. CDR1 SGHTA and CDR2 FQGNSA come from the germline V gene. Trimming stripped 2 bases from V and 0 bases from J, with 26 bases between. CDR3 loop: CASSLRVSGRGALYSNQPQHF. The CDR3 DNA sequence: TGTGCCAGCAGCTTACGGGTATCCGGAAGGGGAGCATTATATAGCAATCAGCCCCAGCATTTT.

The genes are TRBV19 and TRBJ1-1; D is undetermined. The ends were cut back, 7 bases at V and 6 bases at J, with 18 bases in the middle. The CDR3 spans 14 residues. Per the germline V gene, CDR1 is LNHDA and CDR2 is SQIVND (reference sequence). The CDR3 sequence: CASTPALHLPEAFF. CDR3 sequence (DNA): TGTGCCAGTACCCCGGCCCTTCACCTGCCTGAAGCTTTCTTT.

This clonotype was seen a few times. The gene calls are TRBV10-2 and TRBJ2-5; 7 bases map to TRBD1. The CDR3 sequence is 14 residues long. Germline V gives CDR1 WSHSY, CDR2 SAAADI. After removal of 3 bases from V and 7 bases from J, the junction contained 8 bases not matched to a gene. The CDR3 reads CASSDTQGDVTQYF. The CDR3, as DNA: TGCGCCAGCAGTGATACCCAGGGGGATGTGACCCAGTACTTC.

This clonotype turned up a few times. The chain couples TRBV29-1 to TRBJ1-4; perhaps TRBD1 as D (5 bases). V lost 4 bases, J lost 7 bases, and 28 bases lay in between. In germline, CDR1 is SQVTM, CDR2 ANQGSEA. The CDR3 spans 18 residues. The CDR3 protein is CSVALHSKGTSRGEKLFF. The CDR3 DNA reads as TGCAGCGTTGCTCTGCATTCTAAAGGGACCTCGCGCGGTGAAAAACTGTTTTTT.

This clonotype was detected a few times. V is TRBV6-1 and J is TRBJ1-1, with D perhaps matching TRBD1 (5 bases). This CDR3 is 15 amino acids long. Per the germline V gene, CDR1 is MNHNS and CDR2 is SASEGT. The V end lost 1 base, the J end lost 7 bases, and 16 bases lay between the germline ends. CDR3 residues: CASSEGDSLDLEAFF. As DNA, the CDR3 is TGTGCCAGCAGTGAAGGAGACAGTCTAGATCTTGAAGCTTTCTTT.

The V and J genes are TRBV7-6 and TRBJ2-3; perhaps TRBD1 as D (5 bases). The V and J ends lost 10 bases and 3 bases respectively, with 20 bases between them. CDR3 length: 15 amino acids. Germline V gene lookup returns CDR1 SGHVS and CDR2 FNYEAQ. The CDR3 sequence: CATAIGDTGTDTQYF. DNA for the CDR3: TGTGCCACCGCAATAGGGGATACTGGGACAGATACGCAGTATTTT.

This chain connects TRBV20-1 to TRBJ2-7; 7 nucleotides match TRBD1. Losses at the gene ends were 0 bases for V and 2 bases for J; bases not matched to a gene: 7. In germline, CDR1 is DFQATT, CDR2 SNEGSKA (reference sequence). This CDR3 comprises 15 residues. The CDR3 DNA is TGCAGTGCTAGAGACCTACAGGGGTGGCCCTACGAGCAGTACTTC. Amino acids: CSARDLQGWPYEQYF.

In its sample, this clonotype is large. The chain carries TRBV2 and TRBJ2-5; D gene unclear. The CDR3 length is 14 residues. Germline V gene sequence: CDR1 SNHLY, CDR2 FYNNEI. The V gene lost 7 bases and the J gene lost 5 bases, with 17 bases spanning the gap. CDR3 DNA: TGTGCCAGCAACACGAGGACGCCCTGGGAGACCCAGTACTTC. Translation: CASNTRTPWETQYF.

V is TRBV29-1 and J is TRBJ2-4, with D possibly TRBD1 on 5 matching bases. CDR1 and CDR2 (germline): SQVTM, ANQGSEA. CDR3 size: 12 residues. V dropped 4 bases and J dropped 7 bases, with 11 bases sitting between them. This chain's CDR3 is CSVGQGLNIQYF. CDR3 sequence (DNA): TGCAGCGTTGGGCAGGGCCTCAACATTCAGTACTTC.

J is TRBJ1-1 and V is TRBV7-2; maybe TRBD1 (5 bases). Trimming shortened V by 5 bases and J by 4 bases, and 14 bases separated the two germline ends. The germline gives CDR1 SGHTA, CDR2 FQGNSA. The CDR3 length is 14 residues. The CDR3 DNA reads TGTGCCAGCAGCCCTACCGGGGGGATCACTGAAGCTTTCTTT. Translated, it gives CASSPTGGITEAFF. The complete variable domain, with remaining parts taken from reference TRBV7-2 and TRBJ1-1, reads GAGVSQSPSNKVTEKGKDVELRCDPISGHTALYWYRQSLGQGLEFLIYFQGNSAPDKSGLPSDRFSAERTGGSVSTLTIQRTQQEDSAVYLCASSPTGGITEAFFGQGTRLTVV.

This chain connects TRBV24-1 to TRBJ2-1; 8 bases are a match to TRBD1. The CDR3 sequence is 13 residues long. The V segment lost 2 bases and the J segment 12 bases; nucleotides outside the gene matches: 5. Germline V gene lookup returns CDR1 KGHDR and CDR2 SFDVKD. The chain's CDR3 is CATSDSGQGLQFF. The CDR3 DNA is TGTGCCACCAGTGATTCCGGACAGGGACTGCAGTTCTTC.

The chain employs TRBV30 and TRBJ2-2, with TRBD1 as a possible D gene (6 bases). The germline gives CDR1 GTSNPN, CDR2 SVGIG (reference sequence). The CDR3 is 14 residues long. V lost 7 bases and J 1 base, leaving 13 bases between the germline ends. The CDR3 coding sequence is TGTGCCTTGCACAGGGTGGGGAACACCGGGGAGCTGTTTTTT. Protein sequence: CALHRVGNTGELFF.